The 9 T cell receptor beta chains reported below all come from one sample, sequenced in a study of blood T cell repertoires in COVID-19. Profiled with immunoSEQ multiplex PCR; TCRdb holds only in-frame clones, not every one. Among more than 100,000 clones listed, about 86% were seen once. Sequencing used PBMCs or T cells enriched from blood (not recorded which). The receptor source for this set is a man in his forties with acute COVID-19.

The V call is TRBV21-1, the J call TRBJ1-1; the D segment call TRBD1 is taken from the table without a DNA check. TRBV21-1 is flagged as a pseudogene. The CDR3 runs 20 residues. The CDR3 loop is CASSKALRKRTPTVDTEAFF. CDR3 DNA sequence: TGTGCCAGCAGCAAAGCGCTAAGGAAGAGGACACCCACTGTGGACACTGAAGCTTTCTTT.

V is TRBV6-1 and J is TRBJ1-1; D remains ambiguous. V lost 1 base and J 0 bases, leaving 15 bases between the germline ends. This CDR3 is built from 17 residues. Per germline, CDR1 MNHNS and CDR2 SASEGT. CDR3 DNA: TGTGCCAGCAGTGAAGATTTGAGGTTCCCGATGAACACTGAAGCTTTCTTT. It is translated as CASSEDLRFPMNTEAFF.

V is TRBV2 and J is TRBJ1-5, with a possible D match to TRBD1 (6 bases). Germline V CDR1 and CDR2: SNHLY, FYNNEI. The CDR3 is 12 amino acids. Trimming removed 10 bases from V and 5 bases from J, with 12 bases in between. The CDR3 nucleotides are TGTGCCACCGGACAGCGAGATCAGCCCCAGCATTTT. Translation: CATGQRDQPQHF.

This rearrangement joins TRBV3-1 (or the pseudogene TRBV3-2) to TRBJ2-7, with TRBD2 identical over 13 bases. After removal of 3 bases from V and 6 bases from J, the junction contained 11 bases not matched to a gene. Germline CDR1 reads LGHDT; CDR2 reads YNNKEL (reference sequence). This CDR3 has 17 residues. CDR3 region: CASSHDSGTSGIVEQYF. The CDR3 region has the DNA TGTGCCAGCAGCCATGACAGCGGGACTAGCGGGATAGTCGAGCAGTACTTC.

The rearrangement links TRBV5-1 to TRBJ2-2, with 12 bases fitting TRBD2. V trimming: 4 bases; J trimming: 6 bases; junction bases outside the gene matches: 7. This CDR3 contains 16 residues. CDR1 SGHRS and CDR2 YFSETQ come from the germline V gene. The CDR3 is CASSLLAGGLAGELFF. Here the CDR3 DNA reads TGCGCCAGCAGCCTCCTAGCGGGGGGGCTCGCCGGGGAGCTGTTTTTT. Based on the CDR3 plus reference TRBV5-1 and TRBJ2-2, the full variable domain is KAGVTQTPRYLIKTRGQQVTLSCSPISGHRSVSWYQQTPGQGLQFLFEYFSETQRNKGNFPGRFSGRQFSNSRSEMNVSTLELGDSALYLCASSLLAGGLAGELFFGEGSRLTVL.

The genes are TRBV2 and TRBJ1-1; 8 bases are a match to TRBD1. CDR1 is SNHLY, CDR2 FYNNEI, per germline. The V and J ends lost 6 bases and 6 bases, in that order; junction bases with no gene match: 9. CDR3 size: 14 residues. CDR3 protein: CASRLIVQGAEAFF. The CDR3 DNA follows: TGTGCCAGCAGACTAATCGTACAGGGGGCTGAAGCTTTCTTT.

The V and J genes are TRBV29-1 and TRBJ2-3; 7 nucleotides align to TRBD1. CDR3 size: 13 residues. Germline loops: CDR1 SQVTM, CDR2 ANQGSEA. Unmatched junction bases numbered 0, after V lost 3 bases and J lost 0 bases. CDR3: CSVEGQSTDTQYF. The CDR3 DNA sequence: TGCAGCGTTGAGGGACAGAGCACAGATACGCAGTATTTT.

The chain recombines TRBV30 with TRBJ2-5, with 9 bases matching TRBD1. This CDR3 is 14 amino acids long. V gave up 2 bases and J gave up 4 bases; unmatched junction bases: 5. Germline CDR1 and CDR2: GTSNPN and SVGIG (reference sequence). In nucleotides, the CDR3 is TGTGCCTGGAGTCCTACGACAGGGGGAGAGACCCAGTACTTC. Protein sequence: CAWSPTTGGETQYF.

The chain combines TRBV6-4 with TRBJ1-1, with 7 bases lining up with TRBD1. The junction had 3 bases not matched to a gene; V was cut back by 4 bases and J by 1 base. CDR3 length: 14 residues. Per germline, CDR1 MRHNA and CDR2 SNTAGT. The chain's CDR3 is CASSVNRGNTEAFF. DNA of the CDR3: TGTGCCAGCAGTGTGAACAGGGGGAACACTGAAGCTTTCTTT.